The rows below give T cell receptor beta chains drawn from one sample of a study of spatial heterogeneity in lung cancer. One entry per CDR3 protein, called by TCRdb with MiXCR from the 5' RACE reads. The sample has more than 7,500 distinct CDR3 sequences, roughly 9.4% seen once. Here the sequenced sample was lung tumor tissue, taken at surgery. These receptors came from a female donor with early-stage non-small cell lung cancer. The CDR3 runs from the conserved cysteine through the conserved F or W. The order of the fields is clone size, J gene, CDR3 length, V gene, D gene, CDR3 protein, CDR3 DNA. The D gene is left open where the match is weak. Size is stated for part of the rows, as once, few or many counts, or as a class when the clone is expanded.

size: many
J: TRBJ1-2
length: 12
V: TRBV20-1
D: NA
CDR3: CSAPTGSYGYTF
DNA: TGCAGTGCTCCAACAGGGAGCTATGGCTACACCTTC

size: once
J: TRBJ2-3
length: 15
V: TRBV3-1
D: TRBD1
CDR3: CASSNYRGSTDTQYF
DNA: TGTGCCAGCAGCAACTACAGGGGTAGCACAGATACGCAGTATTTT

size: medium-sized
J: TRBJ1-5
length: 12
V: TRBV6-5
D: NA
CDR3: CASSPGIGPQHF
DNA: TGTGCCAGCAGCCCGGGAATCGGTCCCCAGCATTTT

size: many
J: TRBJ1-2
length: 16
V: TRBV18
D: NA
CDR3: CASSPRAILGTDGYTF
DNA: TGTGCCAGCTCACCCCGTGCTATATTAGGGACGGATGGCTACACCTTC

size: medium-sized
J: TRBJ2-3
length: 16
V: TRBV11-2
D: TRBD2
CDR3: CASSYTGTSGTDTQYF
DNA: TGTGCCAGCAGCTATACCGGGACTAGCGGTACAGATACGCAGTATTTT

size: few
J: TRBJ2-3
length: 15
V: TRBV7-6
D: TRBD2
CDR3: CASSFKAGGTDTQYF
DNA: TGTGCCAGCAGCTTTAAGGCGGGGGGCACAGATACGCAGTATTTT

size: medium-sized
J: TRBJ1-5
length: 15
V: TRBV10-3
D: TRBD1
CDR3: CATGQGAGGNQPQHF
DNA: TGTGCCACTGGACAGGGGGCGGGTGGCAATCAGCCCCAGCATTTT

size: many
J: TRBJ2-7
length: 13
V: TRBV20-1
D: TRBD1
CDR3: CSAGTGKSYEQYF
DNA: TGCAGTGCCGGGACAGGTAAATCCTACGAGCAGTACTTC

size: few
J: TRBJ2-5
length: 13
V: TRBV7-8
D: NA
CDR3: CASSFPRGETQYF
DNA: TGTGCCAGCAGCTTCCCCAGGGGAGAGACCCAGTACTTC

size: medium-sized
J: TRBJ1-4
length: 12
V: TRBV20-1
D: NA
CDR3: CSARPGGEKLFF
DNA: TGCAGTGCTAGACCTGGGGGAGAAAAACTGTTTTTT

size: few
J: TRBJ2-3
length: 14
V: TRBV19
D: TRBD1
CDR3: CASSPDRGTDTQYF
DNA: TGTGCCAGTAGCCCGGACAGGGGTACAGATACGCAGTATTTT

size: many
J: TRBJ2-5
length: 13
V: TRBV7-2
D: NA
CDR3: CASSLVGRETQYF
DNA: TGTGCCAGCAGCTTAGTCGGGCGGGAGACCCAGTACTTC

size: NA
J: TRBJ1-1
length: 13
V: TRBV9
D: NA
CDR3: CASSVQGSTEAFF
DNA: TGTGCCAGCAGCGTTCAGGGTTCCACTGAAGCTTTCTTT

size: medium-sized
J: TRBJ1-6
length: 13
V: TRBV3-1
D: NA
CDR3: CASGSLYNSPLHF
DNA: TGTGCCAGCGGGAGTCTCTATAATTCACCCCTCCACTTT

size: NA
J: TRBJ1-1
length: 15
V: TRBV5-1
D: TRBD1
CDR3: CASSLAGTGATEAFF
DNA: TGCGCCAGCAGCTTGGCCGGGACAGGGGCCACTGAAGCTTTCTTT

size: medium-sized
J: TRBJ1-1
length: 12
V: TRBV27
D: NA
CDR3: CASRETNTEAFF
DNA: TGTGCCAGTAGGGAAACGAACACTGAAGCTTTCTTT

size: many
J: TRBJ2-7
length: 17
V: TRBV11-2
D: NA
CDR3: CASSLSLDGGPSYEQYF
DNA: TGTGCCAGCAGCTTATCTCTTGACGGGGGACCTTCCTACGAGCAGTACTTC

size: NA
J: TRBJ2-5
length: 14
V: TRBV6-6
D: NA
CDR3: CASSYSSSQETQYF
DNA: TGTGCCAGCAGTTACTCGAGTAGTCAAGAGACCCAGTACTTC

size: NA
J: TRBJ2-5
length: 14
V: TRBV4-1
D: NA
CDR3: CASSPIYPQETQYF
DNA: TGCGCCAGCAGCCCAATATACCCACAAGAGACCCAGTACTTC

size: many
J: TRBJ1-1
length: 15
V: TRBV6-2/TRBV6-3
D: NA
CDR3: CASSYPAAGDTEAFF
DNA: TGTGCCAGCAGTTACCCGGCAGCTGGGGACACTGAAGCTTTCTTT

size: many
J: TRBJ2-7
length: 15
V: TRBV11-2
D: TRBD2
CDR3: CASSLSGGHTYEQYF
DNA: TGTGCCAGCAGCTTAAGCGGGGGGCACACTTACGAGCAGTACTTC

size: few
J: TRBJ2-7
length: 15
V: TRBV28
D: TRBD2
CDR3: CASSSPGGKSYEQYF
DNA: TGTGCCAGCAGTTCCCCCGGGGGGAAGTCCTACGAGCAGTACTTC

size: few
J: TRBJ2-1
length: 14
V: TRBV7-2
D: NA
CDR3: CASRPGQIYNEQFF
DNA: TGTGCCAGCAGACCGGGACAAATCTACAATGAGCAGTTCTTC

size: NA
J: TRBJ2-3
length: 17
V: TRBV4-2
D: TRBD1
CDR3: CASSRLPGQGFTDTQYF
DNA: TGTGCCAGCAGCCGACTCCCGGGACAGGGGTTCACAGATACGCAGTATTTT

size: few
J: TRBJ2-7
length: 15
V: TRBV9
D: TRBD2
CDR3: CASSALAGMTYEQYF
DNA: TGTGCCAGCAGCGCATTAGCGGGCATGACCTACGAGCAGTACTTC

size: many
J: TRBJ2-1
length: 15
V: TRBV5-1
D: TRBD1
CDR3: CASSVTGGNYNEQFF
DNA: TGCGCCAGCAGCGTGACAGGGGGGAACTACAATGAGCAGTTCTTC

size: medium-sized
J: TRBJ2-3
length: 15
V: TRBV5-4
D: TRBD2
CDR3: CASTPSGVSTDTQYF
DNA: TGTGCCAGCACCCCTAGCGGGGTTAGCACAGATACGCAGTATTTT

size: many
J: TRBJ1-3
length: 16
V: TRBV4-1
D: TRBD1
CDR3: CASSQERPGGRNTIYF
DNA: TGCGCCAGCAGCCAAGAGAGGCCAGGGGGTCGAAACACCATATATTTT

size: NA
J: TRBJ2-3
length: 17
V: TRBV5-1
D: TRBD2
CDR3: CASSLGVAGGLEDTQYF
DNA: TGCGCCAGCAGCTTGGGTGTCGCGGGGGGGCTGGAAGATACGCAGTATTTT

size: medium-sized
J: TRBJ1-6
length: 15
V: TRBV4-1
D: TRBD1
CDR3: CASRKGQGNNSPLHF
DNA: TGCGCCAGCAGAAAAGGACAGGGAAATAATTCACCCCTCCACTTT

size: NA
J: TRBJ2-4
length: 16
V: TRBV2
D: NA
CDR3: CASSAELRGPKNIQYF
DNA: TGTGCCAGCAGTGCCGAATTAAGAGGGCCCAAAAACATTCAGTACTTC

size: medium-sized
J: TRBJ1-1
length: 15
V: TRBV2
D: TRBD1
CDR3: CASSEKTGGLGEAFF
DNA: TGTGCCAGCAGTGAAAAGACAGGGGGCCTCGGTGAAGCTTTCTTT

size: many
J: TRBJ1-2
length: 13
V: TRBV29-1
D: NA
CDR3: CSVFRGLADGYTF
DNA: TGCAGCGTTTTTAGGGGCTTGGCGGATGGCTACACCTTC

size: many
J: TRBJ1-1
length: 13
V: TRBV29-1
D: TRBD1
CDR3: CSSQGQGNTEAFF
DNA: TGCAGCTCCCAGGGACAGGGGAACACTGAAGCTTTCTTT

size: medium-sized
J: TRBJ1-6
length: 12
V: TRBV19
D: NA
CDR3: CASSLLNSPLHF
DNA: TGTGCCAGTAGTCTTCTAAATTCACCCCTCCACTTT

size: NA
J: TRBJ1-2
length: 15
V: TRBV5-4
D: NA
CDR3: CASSLEVPITNGYTF
DNA: TGTGCCAGCAGCTTGGAGGTTCCAATAACTAATGGCTACACCTTC

size: many
J: TRBJ1-1
length: 14
V: TRBV25-1
D: TRBD1
CDR3: CASEHRGRYTEAFF
DNA: TGTGCCAGCGAACACAGGGGGAGGTACACTGAAGCTTTCTTT

size: NA
J: TRBJ1-3
length: 15
V: TRBV9
D: TRBD1
CDR3: CASSEGTVSGNTIYF
DNA: TGTGCCAGCAGCGAAGGGACAGTCTCTGGAAACACCATATATTTT

size: many
J: TRBJ2-2
length: 16
V: TRBV11-3
D: NA
CDR3: CASSRRAVSDTGELFF
DNA: TGTGCCAGCAGCCGACGCGCTGTGTCTGACACCGGGGAGCTGTTTTTT

size: many
J: TRBJ2-1
length: 14
V: TRBV11-2
D: NA
CDR3: CASSRQWRRSEQFF
DNA: TGTGCCAGCAGCCGCCAGTGGAGGAGGAGTGAGCAGTTCTTC

size: many
J: TRBJ1-2
length: 14
V: TRBV27
D: NA
CDR3: CASSLGGARWGYTF
DNA: TGTGCCAGCAGTTTAGGGGGGGCTCGCTGGGGCTACACCTTC

size: many
J: TRBJ1-1
length: 14
V: TRBV12-3/TRBV12-4
D: NA
CDR3: CASSFHSMNTEAFF
DNA: TGTGCCAGCAGTTTTCACAGCATGAACACTGAAGCTTTCTTT

size: NA
J: TRBJ2-2
length: 14
V: TRBV10-3
D: NA
CDR3: CASARVPSDWELFF
DNA: TGTGCCTCAGCCCGGGTCCCATCCGACTGGGAGCTGTTTTTT

size: NA
J: TRBJ2-1
length: 15
V: TRBV7-9
D: NA
CDR3: CASSFWPSSYNEQFF
DNA: TGTGCCAGCAGCTTCTGGCCTAGCTCCTACAATGAGCAGTTCTTC

size: NA
J: TRBJ2-3
length: 12
V: TRBV7-9
D: NA
CDR3: CASSVGEYTQYF
DNA: TGTGCCAGCAGCGTCGGCGAATATACGCAGTATTTT

size: many
J: TRBJ1-6
length: 13
V: TRBV7-2
D: NA
CDR3: CASSRNLNSPLHF
DNA: TGTGCCAGCAGCCGGAACCTCAATTCACCCCTCCACTTT

size: NA
J: TRBJ2-1
length: 15
V: TRBV2
D: TRBD1
CDR3: CASGEQGASYNEQFF
DNA: TGTGCCAGCGGTGAACAGGGGGCCAGCTACAATGAGCAGTTCTTC

size: few
J: TRBJ2-5
length: 12
V: TRBV3-1
D: NA
CDR3: CASSRPEETQYF
DNA: TGTGCCAGCAGCCGCCCGGAGGAGACCCAGTACTTC

size: NA
J: TRBJ2-1
length: 13
V: TRBV29-1
D: NA
CDR3: CSVPGHRYNEQFF
DNA: TGCAGCGTTCCCGGTCACCGATACAATGAGCAGTTCTTC

size: medium-sized
J: TRBJ2-1
length: 15
V: TRBV19
D: NA
CDR3: CASSASGAYLNEQFF
DNA: TGTGCCAGTAGTGCCTCAGGCGCATATCTCAATGAGCAGTTCTTC

size: many
J: TRBJ2-3
length: 15
V: TRBV7-3
D: NA
CDR3: CASSLTQGGIYTQYF
DNA: TGTGCCAGCAGCTTAACGCAGGGTGGTATATACACGCAGTATTTT

size: many
J: TRBJ2-5
length: 14
V: TRBV5-1
D: NA
CDR3: CASSSPDGQETQYF
DNA: TGCGCCAGCAGCTCACCGGACGGGCAAGAGACCCAGTACTTC

size: few
J: TRBJ2-2
length: 12
V: TRBV7-9
D: NA
CDR3: CASSQGWRELFF
DNA: TGTGCCAGCAGCCAGGGGTGGAGGGAGCTGTTTTTT

size: NA
J: TRBJ2-3
length: 16
V: TRBV7-2
D: NA
CDR3: CASSFLSPRDADTQYF
DNA: TGTGCCAGCAGCTTCTTATCTCCGAGGGATGCAGATACGCAGTATTTT

size: few
J: TRBJ2-5
length: 13
V: TRBV12-3/TRBV12-4
D: NA
CDR3: CASSLFGVPTQYF
DNA: TGTGCCAGCAGTTTATTTGGGGTCCCGACCCAGTACTTC

size: few
J: TRBJ2-2
length: 16
V: TRBV5-1
D: TRBD2
CDR3: CASSRQSSGVAGELFF
DNA: TGCGCCAGCAGCCGCCAGTCTAGCGGGGTAGCCGGGGAGCTGTTTTTT

size: NA
J: TRBJ1-2
length: 14
V: TRBV2
D: TRBD1
CDR3: CASNRDRGSDGYTF
DNA: TGTGCCAGCAACCGGGACAGGGGATCGGATGGCTACACCTTC